Sequencing of this TCR beta chain was carried out in a study of cytomegalovirus exposure and HLA in healthy donors. Regarding this clone: Its antigen is not identified.

This table comes from immunoSEQ multiplex PCR, and its TCRdb copy is limited to in-frame clones, with some not included. The sample holds hundreds of thousands of clones; roughly 85% are singletons and the top ten take roughly 5.4%. The approximately 120-subject validation cohort, separate from the roughly 700-subject first cohort, included the donors. General observations from the study: Subsequent analysis found a tendency for first-cohort TCR clusters to co-occur within the 120 or so validation repertoires. Cytomegalovirus-associated status was assigned to around 160 TCR beta chains. Rare sequences made up most TCRs, while some public TCRs were found in many donors.

Germline CDR1 is LGHNT and CDR2 is FRNRAP. This CDR3 contains 17 residues. Trimming pared 3 bases from V and 1 base from J, leaving 18 bases between. The rearrangement uses TRBV12-5 and TRBJ1-1; unclear D gene. This TCR came from a woman between 18 and 30 years old in good health and CMV-seronegative. The sequencing input was PBMCs. The CDR3: CASGFLVGRQRNTEAFF. The CDR3 DNA follows: TGTGCTAGTGGTTTCCTAGTTGGAAGGCAGCGGAACACTGAAGCTTTCTTT.